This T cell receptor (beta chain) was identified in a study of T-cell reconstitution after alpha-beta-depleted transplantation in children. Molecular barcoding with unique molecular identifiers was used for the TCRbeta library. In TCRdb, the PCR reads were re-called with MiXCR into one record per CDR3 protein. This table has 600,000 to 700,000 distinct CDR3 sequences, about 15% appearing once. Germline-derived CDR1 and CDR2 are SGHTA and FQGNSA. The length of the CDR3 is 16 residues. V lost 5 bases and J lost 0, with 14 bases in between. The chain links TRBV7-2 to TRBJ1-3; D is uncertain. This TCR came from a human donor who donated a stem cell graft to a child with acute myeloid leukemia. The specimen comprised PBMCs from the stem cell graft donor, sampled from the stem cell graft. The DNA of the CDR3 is TGTGCCAGCAGCAACCCAAGGGCCAGCTCTGGAAACACCATATATTTT. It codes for CASSNPRASSGNTIYF.